What follows is one TCR beta chain and its context. The data are from a study of blood T cells in healthy people across ages. A second about 7 to 12 cycle PCR used barcoded and J-beta primers. TCRdb recomputed calls from the 5' RACE reads with MiXCR, one row per CDR3 protein. The sample carries 600,000 to 850,000 distinct CDR3 sequences, approximately 25% recorded once. A further study also used this sample, focusing on T cells of mothers and their children.

Sequencing used blood. The receptor's source is a boy younger than 18 in good health.

CDR3 sequence: CAISPSGGTTDTQYF. The CDR3 coding sequence is TGTGCCATCAGCCCTAGCGGGGGCACCACAGATACGCAGTATTTT. The genes are TRBV10-3 and TRBJ2-3; 10 bases match TRBD2. CDR1 and CDR2 from the germline V gene are ENHRY and SYGVKD. There are 15 residues in the CDR3. Trimming removed 6 bases from V and 2 bases from J; junction bases left unmatched: 5.